This T cell receptor (beta chain) is drawn from a study of CD8 T cells in ankylosing spondylitis. As for this clonotype: The antigen is not known.

Germline loops: CDR1 SGHRS, CDR2 YFSETQ. There are 14 residues in the CDR3. The germline V and J ends were trimmed by 0 bases and 2 bases, with 8 bases remaining between them. Study-level findings and limits: Reportedly, matched ankylosing spondylitis synovial fluid was significantly enriched for disease-linked clones. Ankylosing spondylitis blood appeared to carry a characteristic TCR beta motif of several highly homologous variants.

Quantitative barcoded 5'-RACE was used to prepare TCR beta libraries. TCRdb ran MiXCR on the 5' RACE reads and lists one entry per CDR3 protein. The data show approximately 300,000 distinct CDR3 sequences, with over 15% seen just once and about 8% held by the top ten. The receptor comes from a male donor with ankylosing spondylitis or in good health (not recorded which). Sequenced sample: blood, either unsorted or a sorted T cell fraction (not recorded which). V and J are TRBV5-1 and TRBJ2-5; no clear D gene. The CDR3 region has the DNA TGCGCCAGCAGCTTGGCCAAGCCTCAAGAGACCCAGTACTTC. Protein sequence: CASSLAKPQETQYF.